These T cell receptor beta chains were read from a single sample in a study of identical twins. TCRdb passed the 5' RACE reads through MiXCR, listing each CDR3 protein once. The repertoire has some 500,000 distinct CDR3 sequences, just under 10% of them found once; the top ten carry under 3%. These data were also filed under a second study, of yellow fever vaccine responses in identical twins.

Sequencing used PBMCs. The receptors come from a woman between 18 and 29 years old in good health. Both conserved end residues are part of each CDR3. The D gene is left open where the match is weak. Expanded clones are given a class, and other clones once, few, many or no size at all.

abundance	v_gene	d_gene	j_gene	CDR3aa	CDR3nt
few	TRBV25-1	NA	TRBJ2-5	CASSATGLGGAQYF	TGTGCCAGCAGCGCTACAGGTCTGGGGGGAGCCCAGTACTTC
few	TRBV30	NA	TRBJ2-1	CAWGTPSRGLFF	TGTGCCTGGGGAACGCCCTCGCGGGGACTGTTCTTC
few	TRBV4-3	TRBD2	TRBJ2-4	CASSRVLAPSENIQYF	TGCGCCAGCAGCCGAGTACTAGCGCCCTCGGAAAACATTCAGTACTTC
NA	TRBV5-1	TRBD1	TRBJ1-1	CASSSIRPGQGRNTEAFF	TGCGCCAGCAGCTCTATAAGGCCGGGACAGGGGAGGAACACTGAAGCTTTCTTT
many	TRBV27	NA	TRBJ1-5	CASGWVGGRQPQHF	TGTGCCAGCGGGTGGGTCGGGGGCCGTCAGCCCCAGCATTTT
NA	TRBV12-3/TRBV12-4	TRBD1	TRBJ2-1	CASSLGQGVFNEQFF	TGTGCCAGCAGTTTGGGGCAGGGGGTCTTCAATGAGCAGTTCTTC
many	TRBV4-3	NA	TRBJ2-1	CASSHVRSYNEQFF	TGCGCCAGCAGCCATGTGCGGAGCTACAATGAGCAGTTCTTC
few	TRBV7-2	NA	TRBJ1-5	CASNSDGKSNQPQHF	TGTGCCAGCAACTCGGATGGTAAGAGCAATCAGCCCCAGCATTTT
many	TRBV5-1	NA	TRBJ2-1	CASRVGTGRMIRASYNEQFF	TGCGCCAGCAGGGTAGGGACGGGACGGATGATCAGGGCCTCCTACAATGAGCAGTTCTTC
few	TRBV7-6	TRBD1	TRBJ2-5	CASERDRGLETQYF	TGTGCCAGCGAAAGGGACAGGGGCCTGGAGACCCAGTACTTC
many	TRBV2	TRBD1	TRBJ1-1	CASPDRDYNTEAFF	TGTGCCAGCCCCGACAGGGATTATAACACTGAAGCTTTCTTT